This record looks at one T cell receptor beta chain sequence and its context. Profiled with immunoSEQ multiplex PCR; TCRdb holds only in-frame clones, not every one. This sample has around 60,000 clones, with under 95% found just once. This entry belongs to a study of T cell changes during pregnancy in multiple sclerosis. Trimming removed 1 base from V and 6 bases from J, with 13 bases in between. There are 16 residues in the CDR3. CDR1 is SGHDN, CDR2 FVKESK, per germline. The source material was CD4+ T cells from peripheral blood mononuclear cells, sampled after pregnancy. This TCR derives from a female donor in good health, enrolled as a control in a pregnancy study. The gene calls are TRBV14 and TRBJ1-6; D may be TRBD1 (5 bases). This CDR3 reads CASSQVSNRPNSPLHF. CDR3 bases: TGTGCCAGCAGCCAAGTCTCGAACAGGCCTAATTCACCCCTCCACTTT.